This T cell receptor (beta chain) came from a study of cytomegalovirus exposure and HLA in healthy donors. Notes on the study in general: One later analysis reportedly identified an Asian-associated ancestry cluster that showed fewer N-insertions than the roughly 670-donor mean. Donors were assumed by presence/absence analyses to have roughly uniform sequencing depth.

A note on this clone: What it binds is unknown.

Both 60 Vbeta primers and 13 Jbeta primers went into the PCR. How the authors handled the data: Per a later analysis, the number of unique TCR beta chains was approximately 80 million, of which 9 million to 14 million were shared. Only in-frame clones appear in the TCRdb table, and some are missing; sequencing was by immunoSEQ multiplex PCR. The V and J calls and clone size are taken from that table; D and trimming were inferred from the DNA. This repertoire shows about 140,000 clones, roughly three quarters found once; its top ten account for around 4.9%. The germline V gene encodes CDR1 SGHRS and CDR2 YFSETQ. This CDR3 contains 15 residues. The V gene end was trimmed by 4 bases and the J gene end by 5 bases; junction bases not matched to a gene: 6.

The sequence came from a male donor in good health and CMV-seronegative. The sequenced sample was PBMCs. J is TRBJ1-4 and V is TRBV5-1, with 9 bases that match TRBD1. The CDR3 loop is CASSSSGTGNEKLFF. Here the CDR3 DNA reads TGCGCCAGCAGCAGTTCCGGGACAGGGAATGAAAAACTGTTTTTT.